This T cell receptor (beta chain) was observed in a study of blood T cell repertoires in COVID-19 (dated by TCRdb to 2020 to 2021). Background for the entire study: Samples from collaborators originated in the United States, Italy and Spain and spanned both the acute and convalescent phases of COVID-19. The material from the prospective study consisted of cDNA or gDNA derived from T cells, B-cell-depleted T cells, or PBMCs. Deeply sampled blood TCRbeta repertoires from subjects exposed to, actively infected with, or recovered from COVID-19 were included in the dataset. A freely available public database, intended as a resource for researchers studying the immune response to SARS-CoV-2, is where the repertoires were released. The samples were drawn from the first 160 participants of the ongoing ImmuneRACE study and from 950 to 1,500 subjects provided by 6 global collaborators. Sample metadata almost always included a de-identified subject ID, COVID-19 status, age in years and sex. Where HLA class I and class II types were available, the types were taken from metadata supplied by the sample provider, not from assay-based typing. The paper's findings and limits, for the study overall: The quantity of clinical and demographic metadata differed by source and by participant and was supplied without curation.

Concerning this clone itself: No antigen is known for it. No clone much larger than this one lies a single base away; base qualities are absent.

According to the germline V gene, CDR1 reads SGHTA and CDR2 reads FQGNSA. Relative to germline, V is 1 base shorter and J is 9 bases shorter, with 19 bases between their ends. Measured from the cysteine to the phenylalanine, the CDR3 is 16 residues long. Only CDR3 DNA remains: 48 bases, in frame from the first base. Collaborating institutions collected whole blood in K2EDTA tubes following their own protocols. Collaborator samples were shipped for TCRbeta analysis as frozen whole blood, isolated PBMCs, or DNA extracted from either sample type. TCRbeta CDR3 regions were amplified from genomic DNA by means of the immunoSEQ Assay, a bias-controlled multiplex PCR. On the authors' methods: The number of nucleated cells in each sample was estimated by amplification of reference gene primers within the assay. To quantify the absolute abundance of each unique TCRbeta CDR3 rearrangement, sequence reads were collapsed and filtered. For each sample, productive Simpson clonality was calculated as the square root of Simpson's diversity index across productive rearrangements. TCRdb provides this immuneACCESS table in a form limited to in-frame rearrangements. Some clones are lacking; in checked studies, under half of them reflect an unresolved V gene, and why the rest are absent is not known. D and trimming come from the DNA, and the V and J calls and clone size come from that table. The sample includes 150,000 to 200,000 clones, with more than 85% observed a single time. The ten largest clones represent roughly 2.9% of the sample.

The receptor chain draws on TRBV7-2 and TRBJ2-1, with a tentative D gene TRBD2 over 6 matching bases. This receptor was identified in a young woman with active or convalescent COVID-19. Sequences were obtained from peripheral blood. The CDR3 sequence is CASSLVSLIGGIEQFF. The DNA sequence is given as TGTGCCAGCAGCTTAGTTTCTCTCATTGGGGGGATTGAGCAGTTCTTC.